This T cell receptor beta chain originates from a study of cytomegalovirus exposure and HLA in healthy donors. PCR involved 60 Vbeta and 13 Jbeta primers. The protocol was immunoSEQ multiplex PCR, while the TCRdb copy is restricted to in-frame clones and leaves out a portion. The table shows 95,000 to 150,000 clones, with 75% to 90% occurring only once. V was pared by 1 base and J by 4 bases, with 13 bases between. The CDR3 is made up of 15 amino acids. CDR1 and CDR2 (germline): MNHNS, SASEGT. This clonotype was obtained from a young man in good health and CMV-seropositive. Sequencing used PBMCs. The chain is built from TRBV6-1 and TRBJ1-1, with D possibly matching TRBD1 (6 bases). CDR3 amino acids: CASSEVGHLATEAFF. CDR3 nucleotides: TGTGCCAGCAGTGAAGTGGGACATTTGGCCACTGAAGCTTTCTTT.